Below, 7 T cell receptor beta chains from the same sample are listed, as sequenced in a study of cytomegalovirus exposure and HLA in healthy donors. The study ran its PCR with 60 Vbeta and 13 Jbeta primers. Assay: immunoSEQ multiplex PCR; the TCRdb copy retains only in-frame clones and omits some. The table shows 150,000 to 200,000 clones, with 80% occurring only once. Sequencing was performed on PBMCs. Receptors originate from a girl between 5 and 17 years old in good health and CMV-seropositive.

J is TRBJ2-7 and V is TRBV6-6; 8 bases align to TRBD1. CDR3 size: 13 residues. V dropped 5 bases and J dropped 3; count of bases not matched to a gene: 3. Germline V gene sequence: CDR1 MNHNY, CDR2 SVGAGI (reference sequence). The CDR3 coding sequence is TGTGCCAGCAGTGACGGACAGGGCTACGAGCAGTACTTC. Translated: CASSDGQGYEQYF.

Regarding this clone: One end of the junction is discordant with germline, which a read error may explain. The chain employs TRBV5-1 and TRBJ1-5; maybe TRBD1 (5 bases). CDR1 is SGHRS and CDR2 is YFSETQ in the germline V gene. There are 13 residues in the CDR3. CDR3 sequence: CASSSDINLPQHF. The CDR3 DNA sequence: TGCGCCAGCAGCTCGGACATCAATCTGCCCCAGCATTTT.

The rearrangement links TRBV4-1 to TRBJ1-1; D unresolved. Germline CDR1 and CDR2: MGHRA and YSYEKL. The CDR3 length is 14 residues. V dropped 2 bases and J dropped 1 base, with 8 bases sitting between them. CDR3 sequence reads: CASSQWRGNTEAFF. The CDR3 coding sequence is TGCGCCAGCAGCCAATGGCGGGGGAACACTGAAGCTTTCTTT.

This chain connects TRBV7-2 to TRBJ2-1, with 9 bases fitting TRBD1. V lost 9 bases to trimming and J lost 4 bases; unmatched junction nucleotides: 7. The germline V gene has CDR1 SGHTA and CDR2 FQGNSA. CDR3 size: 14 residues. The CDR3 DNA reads TGTGCCAGTCTTTGGACAGGGGCGTACAATGAGCAGTTCTTC. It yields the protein CASLWTGAYNEQFF.

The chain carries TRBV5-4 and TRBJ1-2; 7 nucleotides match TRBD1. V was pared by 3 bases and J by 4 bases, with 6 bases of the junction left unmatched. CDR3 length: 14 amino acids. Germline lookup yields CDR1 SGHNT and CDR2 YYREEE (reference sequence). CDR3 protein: CASSSGQTLYGYTF. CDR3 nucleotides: TGTGCCAGCAGCTCGGGACAGACTCTCTATGGCTACACCTTC.

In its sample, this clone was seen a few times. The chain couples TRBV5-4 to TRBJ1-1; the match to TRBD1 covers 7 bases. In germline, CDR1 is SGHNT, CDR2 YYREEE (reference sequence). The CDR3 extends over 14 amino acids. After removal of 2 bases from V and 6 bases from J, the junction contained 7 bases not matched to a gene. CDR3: CASSFTTGEAEAFF. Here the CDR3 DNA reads TGTGCCAGCAGCTTCACCACAGGGGAAGCTGAAGCTTTCTTT.

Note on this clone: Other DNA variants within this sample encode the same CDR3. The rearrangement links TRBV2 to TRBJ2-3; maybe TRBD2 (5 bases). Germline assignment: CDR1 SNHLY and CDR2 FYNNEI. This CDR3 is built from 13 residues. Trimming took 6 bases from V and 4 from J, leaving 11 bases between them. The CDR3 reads CASSREGPDTQYF. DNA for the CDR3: TGTGCCAGCAGCCGCGAGGGCCCAGATACGCAGTATTTT.